This T cell receptor beta chain appears in the sequencing data of a study of cytomegalovirus exposure and HLA in healthy donors. Researchers ran the PCR with 60 Vbeta and 13 Jbeta primers. TCRdb's copy holds only in-frame clones and misses some; the assay was immunoSEQ multiplex PCR. This table has 110,000 or so clones, roughly 70% appearing once. As to this clone: The antigen is unknown.

Study-wide points: Most subjects had HLA-A and HLA-B alleles reportedly predicted accurately by TCR beta sequences. Analyzed later, association rates of TCRs varied across HLA loci, with DRB1 most and HLA-C fewest.

From germline, CDR1 is MNHNS and CDR2 SASEGT. The CDR3 has 13 residues. Between the trimmed V and J ends, which lost 4 bases and 3 bases, there was a span of 10 bases. Material: PBMCs. This TCR derives from a man in his forties in good health and CMV-seronegative. The chain carries TRBV6-1 and TRBJ2-7; the D gene is possibly TRBD1 (6 bases). The CDR3 nucleotides are TGTGCCAGCAGTGGGTGGGACAACTACGAGCAGTACTTC. Translation gives CASSGWDNYEQYF.